The T cell receptor beta chain under discussion was sequenced for a study of a mutant IDH1 vaccine in newly diagnosed glioma. In the study overall: Before enrollment, patients got radiotherapy alone, temozolomide alone, or mostly the combination.

The ends lost 3 bases at V and 4 bases at J; junction bases unmatched: 3. Germline V CDR1 and CDR2: MDHEN, SYDVKM. CDR3 length: 14 amino acids. Only in-frame clones appear in the TCRdb table, and some are missing; sequencing was by immunoSEQ multiplex PCR. The data contain 70,000 or so clones, roughly 86% of them singletons. On this clone itself: What it binds is unknown.

Time point reported: week 35, safety follow-up. Every vaccination contained 300 ug of the mutant IDH1 20-mer peptide and was paired with topical imiquimod. Tumors from donors were new WHO grade 3 or 4 IDH1-mutant astrocytomas with ATRX loss. Sample: PBMCs, taken from a glioma patient whose treatment included an IDH1 peptide vaccine. The chain has TRBV28 and TRBJ2-7; 10 bases are a match to TRBD2. The receptor was derived from a man under 40 with glioma. Here the CDR3 DNA reads TGTGCCAGCAGTTTCGTAGCGGGAGGTTACGAGCAGTACTTC. Translated, it gives CASSFVAGGYEQYF.